The 10 T cell receptor beta chains below come from one sample, sequenced in a study of shared clonotypes between healthy human individuals. Data came from immunoSEQ multiplex PCR; TCRdb stores just in-frame clones and leaves some out. The table has 2 million to 2.5 million clones, approximately 96% seen once; the top ten hold 0.1% to 0.15%. Sample: naive CD4+ T cells sorted from blood. Subset: CD45RA+ positively selected. These receptors came from a man younger than 35 in good health.

The J gene is TRBJ2-3, the V gene TRBV7-2, with D perhaps assigned TRBD1 or TRBD2 (5 bases each). From germline, CDR1 is SGHTA and CDR2 FQGNSA. The V gene lost 3 bases and the J gene lost 2 bases, with 12 bases spanning the gap. The CDR3 is 15 residues long. CDR3 protein: CASSFAGTNTDTQYF. The CDR3 DNA reads as TGTGCCAGCAGCTTCGCAGGGACCAACACAGATACGCAGTATTTT.

The V gene is TRBV28, the J gene TRBJ2-2; 11 nucleotides line up with TRBD1. The length of the CDR3 is 16 residues. Looked up from germline, CDR1 is MDHEN and CDR2 is SYDVKM. After removal of 10 bases from V and 5 bases from J, the junction contained 12 bases not matched to a gene. The CDR3 bases are TGTGCCACCAGACTAGGACAGGGGGCAGGAACCGGGGAGCTGTTTTTT. Its protein is CATRLGQGAGTGELFF. Variable domain in full (rest from reference TRBV28 and TRBJ2-2): DVKVTQSSRYLVKRTGEKVFLECVQDMDHENMFWYRQDPGLGLRLIYFSYDVKMKEKGDIPEGYSVSREKKERFSLILESASTNQTSMYLCATRLGQGAGTGELFFGEGSRLTVL.

The chain combines TRBV30 with TRBJ2-7, with D possibly called TRBD1 or TRBD2 (5 bases each). The CDR3 loop spans 15 amino acids. Germline V gene data show CDR1 as GTSNPN and CDR2 as SVGIG (reference sequence). V was pared by 0 bases and J by 0 bases, with 12 bases between. The CDR3 sequence is CAWSVAAGSSYEQYF. CDR3 in DNA: TGTGCCTGGAGTGTAGCGGCAGGGAGCTCCTACGAGCAGTACTTC.

Comment on this clone: Other DNA sequences within the sample encode an identical CDR3. V gene TRBV6-5 combines with J gene TRBJ2-2; 10 nucleotides line up with TRBD2. V was clipped by 0 bases and J by 6 bases; unmatched bases: 4. The CDR3 spans 16 residues. From germline, CDR1 is MNHEY and CDR2 SVGAGI. The DNA for the CDR3 is TGTGCCAGCAGTTACTCCAGCGGGGGGGCCGCCGGGGAGCTGTTTTTT. This encodes CASSYSSGGAAGELFF.

The rearrangement joins TRBV30 to TRBJ1-1; D is uncertain. Between the trimmed V and J ends, which lost 6 bases and 6 bases, there was a span of 8 bases. The V gene's germline CDR1 is GTSNPN and CDR2 SVGIG (reference sequence). The CDR3 totals 10 residues. This CDR3 is CACITPEAFF. In nucleotides, the CDR3 is TGTGCCTGCATCACCCCTGAAGCTTTCTTT.

This sequence joins TRBV6-5 and TRBJ1-2; TRBD1 is a possible D gene (6 bases). The CDR3 length is 13 residues. Germline assignment: CDR1 MNHEY and CDR2 SVGAGI. Between the trimmed V and J ends, which lost 8 bases and 2 bases, there was a span of 12 bases. DNA of the CDR3: TGTGCCAGCCGGGTAACAGGGAACTATGGCTACACCTTC. Amino acids: CASRVTGNYGYTF.

Regarding this clone: In the same sample, other DNA sequences code for this CDR3. V usage is TRBV9 and J usage is TRBJ2-3, with 7 nucleotides matching TRBD2. The germline gives CDR1 SGDLS, CDR2 YYNGEE. The V gene end was trimmed by 0 bases and the J gene end by 0 bases; junction bases not matched to a gene: 4. This CDR3 spans 16 amino acids. CDR3 nucleotide sequence: TGTGCCAGCAGCGTAGTCGGGGGGACTAGCACAGATACGCAGTATTTT. Translated: CASSVVGGTSTDTQYF.

The gene calls are TRBV28 and TRBJ1-6; no firm D call. Looked up from germline, CDR1 is MDHEN and CDR2 is SYDVKM. The CDR3 covers 12 residues. The V and J ends lost 3 bases and 10 bases respectively, with 7 bases between them. CDR3 sequence: CASSFTVSPLHF. Here the CDR3 DNA reads TGTGCCAGCAGTTTCACAGTCTCACCCCTCCACTTT.

In DNA, the CDR3 is TGCGCCAGCAGCCGTGAGGAGGCGCGGGCTTATAATTCACCCCTCCACTTT. This translates into CASSREEARAYNSPLHF. The chain combines TRBV4-3 with TRBJ1-6; no firm D call. There are 17 residues in the CDR3. The ends were cut back, 4 bases at V and 4 bases at J, with 17 bases in the middle. Germline CDR1 and CDR2: LGHNA and YSLEER.

This clone was observed a single time. V usage is TRBV5-1 and J usage is TRBJ1-6, with a possible D match to TRBD1 (5 bases). In germline, CDR1 is SGHRS, CDR2 YFSETQ. V lost 0 bases, J lost 2 bases, and 9 bases lay in between. The CDR3 totals 16 residues. The CDR3 nucleotides are TGCGCCAGCAGCTTGGCAGGGCTGACCTATAATTCACCCCTCCACTTT. It encodes CASSLAGLTYNSPLHF.